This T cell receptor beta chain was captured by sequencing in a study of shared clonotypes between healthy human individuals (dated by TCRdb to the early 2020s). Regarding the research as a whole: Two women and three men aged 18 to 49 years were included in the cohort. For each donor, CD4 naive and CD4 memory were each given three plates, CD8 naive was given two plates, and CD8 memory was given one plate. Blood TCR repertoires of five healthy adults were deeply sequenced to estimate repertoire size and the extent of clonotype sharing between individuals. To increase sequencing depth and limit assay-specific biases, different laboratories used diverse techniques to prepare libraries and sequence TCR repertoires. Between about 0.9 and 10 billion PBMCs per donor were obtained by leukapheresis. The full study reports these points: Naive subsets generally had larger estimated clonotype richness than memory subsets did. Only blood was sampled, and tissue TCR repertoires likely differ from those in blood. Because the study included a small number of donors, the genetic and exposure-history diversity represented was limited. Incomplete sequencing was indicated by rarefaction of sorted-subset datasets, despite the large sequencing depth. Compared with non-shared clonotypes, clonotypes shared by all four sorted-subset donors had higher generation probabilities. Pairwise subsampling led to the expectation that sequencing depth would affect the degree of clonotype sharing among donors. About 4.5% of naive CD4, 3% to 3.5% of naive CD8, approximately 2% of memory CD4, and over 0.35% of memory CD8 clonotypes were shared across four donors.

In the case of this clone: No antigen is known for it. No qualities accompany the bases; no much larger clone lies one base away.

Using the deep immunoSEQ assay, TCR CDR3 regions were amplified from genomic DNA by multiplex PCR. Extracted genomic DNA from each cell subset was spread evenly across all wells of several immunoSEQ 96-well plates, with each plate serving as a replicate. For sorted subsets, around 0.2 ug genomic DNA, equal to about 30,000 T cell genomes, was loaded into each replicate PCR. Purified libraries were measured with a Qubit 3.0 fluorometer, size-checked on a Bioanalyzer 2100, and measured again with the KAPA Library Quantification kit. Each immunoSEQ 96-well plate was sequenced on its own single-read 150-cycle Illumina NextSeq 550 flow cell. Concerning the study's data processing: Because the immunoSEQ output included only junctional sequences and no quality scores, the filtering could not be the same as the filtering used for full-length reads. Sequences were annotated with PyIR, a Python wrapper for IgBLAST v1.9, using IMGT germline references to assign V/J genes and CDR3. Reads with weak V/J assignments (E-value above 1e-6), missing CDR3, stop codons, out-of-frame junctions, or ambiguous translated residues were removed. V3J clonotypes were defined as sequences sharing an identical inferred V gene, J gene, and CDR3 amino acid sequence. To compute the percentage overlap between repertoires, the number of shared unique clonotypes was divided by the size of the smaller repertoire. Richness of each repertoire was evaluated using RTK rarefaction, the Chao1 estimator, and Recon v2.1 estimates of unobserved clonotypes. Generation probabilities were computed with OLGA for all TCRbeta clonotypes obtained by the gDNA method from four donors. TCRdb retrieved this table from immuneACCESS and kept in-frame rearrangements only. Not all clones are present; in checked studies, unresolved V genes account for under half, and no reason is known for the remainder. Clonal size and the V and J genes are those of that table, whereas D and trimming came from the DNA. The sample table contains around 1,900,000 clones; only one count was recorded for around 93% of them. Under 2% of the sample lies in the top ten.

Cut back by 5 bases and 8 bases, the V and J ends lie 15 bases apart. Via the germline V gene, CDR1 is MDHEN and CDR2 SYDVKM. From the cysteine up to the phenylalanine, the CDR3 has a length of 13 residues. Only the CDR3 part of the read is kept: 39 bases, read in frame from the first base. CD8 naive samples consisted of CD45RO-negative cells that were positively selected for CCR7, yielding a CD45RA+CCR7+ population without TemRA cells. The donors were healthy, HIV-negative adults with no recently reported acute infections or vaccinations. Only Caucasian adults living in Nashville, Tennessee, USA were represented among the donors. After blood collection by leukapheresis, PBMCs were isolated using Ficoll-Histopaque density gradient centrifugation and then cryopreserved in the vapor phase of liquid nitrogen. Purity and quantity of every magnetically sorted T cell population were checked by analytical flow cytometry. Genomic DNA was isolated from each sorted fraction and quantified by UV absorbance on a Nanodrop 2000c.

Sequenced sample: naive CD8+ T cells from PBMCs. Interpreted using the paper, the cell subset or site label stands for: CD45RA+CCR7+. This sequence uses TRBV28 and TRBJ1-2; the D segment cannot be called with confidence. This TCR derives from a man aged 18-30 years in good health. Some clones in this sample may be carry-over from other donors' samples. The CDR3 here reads CASSLNVVGGYTF. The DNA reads TGTGCCAGCAGTCTCAATGTCGTAGGCGGCTACACCTTC.